This entry concerns a single TCR beta chain. Its recognized antigen is unknown. No base-level quality is on record; no much larger clone is a single base apart. Collaborating institutions collected whole blood in K2EDTA tubes following their own protocols. For TCRbeta analysis, collaborator samples were shipped as frozen whole blood, as isolated PBMCs, or as DNA extracted from either sample type. The sample belongs to a study of blood T cell repertoires in COVID-19 (dated by TCRdb to the early 2020s). Concerning the study at large: The collaborator samples originated in the United States, Italy and Spain and spanned the acute and convalescent phases of COVID-19. The prospective study material was composed of cDNA or gDNA derived from T cells, B-cell-depleted T cells, or PBMCs. Subjects who had been exposed to COVID-19, were actively infected with it, or had recovered from it provided the deeply sampled blood TCRbeta repertoires that made up the dataset. The repertoires were released in a freely available public database meant as a resource for research on the immune response to SARS-CoV-2. Samples were obtained from the ongoing ImmuneRACE study (first 160 participants) and from over 1,000 subjects provided by 6 global collaborators. Sample metadata almost always included a de-identified subject ID, COVID-19 status, age in years and sex. Where available, HLA class I and class II types were taken from metadata supplied by the sample provider and were not determined by assay-based typing. What the work shows at the level of the full study, not this receptor alone: Clinical and demographic metadata were provided uncurated, with the amount varying by source and participant.

The trim is 0 bases for V and 5 bases for J, with a gap of 15 bases between the germline ends. According to the germline V gene, CDR1 reads SGHRS and CDR2 reads YFSETQ. From the cysteine through the phenylalanine, the CDR3 covers 15 amino acids. Only the CDR3 region is kept as DNA, spanning 45 bases read in frame from base 1. TCRbeta CDR3 regions were amplified from genomic DNA using the immunoSEQ Assay, a bias-controlled multiplex PCR. The paper's data handling went like this. Nucleated cell counts per sample were estimated from amplification of reference gene primers within the assay. To quantify the absolute abundance of each unique TCRbeta CDR3 rearrangement, sequence reads were collapsed and filtered. For each sample, productive Simpson clonality was calculated by taking the square root of Simpson's diversity index across productive rearrangements. TCRdb's version of the immuneACCESS table is confined to in-frame rearrangements and falls short of the full clone set. An unresolved V gene accounts for under half of the shortfall where checked; the remainder is of unknown origin. That table furnishes V, J and clone size, whereas the DNA furnished D and trimming. For this sample the table gives 50,000 to 70,000 clones, of which almost 90% were detected only once. The top ten clonotypes cover less than 5% of the sample.

Material: peripheral blood. This receptor was identified in a man in his 60s with acute or convalescent COVID-19. The chain is made from TRBV5-1 and TRBJ2-7; 6 matching bases give a weak D call of TRBD1. The DNA sequence is as follows: TGCGCCAGCAGCTTGGCCACCGGGACATCCCACGAGCAGTACTTC. Its translation is CASSLATGTSHEQYF.